This entry describes one T cell receptor (beta chain). The specificity of this receptor is unknown. No base qualities exist here, and no much larger clone lies one base off it. The data belong to a study of blood T cell repertoires in COVID-19 (dated by TCRdb to the early 2020s). Context from the whole study: Samples from collaborators originated in the United States, Italy and Spain and spanned both the acute and convalescent phases of COVID-19. The material from the prospective study consisted of cDNA or gDNA derived from T cells, B-cell-depleted T cells, or PBMCs. Deeply sampled blood TCRbeta repertoires from subjects exposed to, actively infected with, or recovered from COVID-19 were included in the dataset. A freely available public database, intended as a resource for researchers studying the immune response to SARS-CoV-2, is where the repertoires were released. Samples were obtained from the ongoing ImmuneRACE study (first 160 participants) and from 1,254 subjects provided by 6 global collaborators. A de-identified subject ID, COVID-19 status, age in years and sex were almost always included in the sample metadata. Where HLA class I and class II types were available, the types were taken from metadata supplied by the sample provider, not from assay-based typing. Broader findings and caveats from the paper: The quantity of clinical and demographic metadata differed by source and by participant and was supplied without curation.

A distance of 13 bases separates the germline ends of V and J, which lose 3 bases and 2 bases respectively. Per the germline V gene, KGHSH is the CDR1 and LQKENI is the CDR2. The CDR3 holds 15 amino acids from the cysteine to the phenylalanine. This entry keeps only the CDR3 DNA: 45 bases, framed from base 1. Collaborating institutions collected whole blood in K2EDTA tubes following their own protocols. For TCRbeta analysis, collaborators shipped samples as frozen whole blood, isolated PBMCs, or DNA extracted from either of those sample types. The immunoSEQ Assay, a bias-controlled multiplex PCR, was used to amplify TCRbeta CDR3 regions from genomic DNA. Processing in the source paper ran as follows. Nucleated cell counts per sample were estimated from amplification of reference gene primers within the assay. To quantify the absolute abundance of each unique TCRbeta CDR3 rearrangement, sequence reads were collapsed and filtered. For each sample, productive Simpson clonality was calculated as the square root of Simpson's diversity index across productive rearrangements. The table was pulled from immuneACCESS by TCRdb, which kept in-frame rearrangements only. Such tables lose some clones; where checked, under half of the loss comes from unresolved V genes, and the rest has no known cause. The D gene and trimming were derived from the DNA, and the V and J assignments and clone size from that table. This sample has 60,000 to 85,000 clones in its table, and approximately 78% of those were observed once. The top ten hold over 15% of the sample.

The receptor was derived from a woman aged 60 to 75 with acute or convalescent COVID-19. The chain joins TRBV18 to TRBJ1-1; the best D guess is TRBD1, with 5 bases matching. Sequences were obtained from peripheral blood. The sequence in DNA is TGTGCCAGCTCACCCGGCGCGGGGGAAAACACTGAAGCTTTCTTT. This encodes CASSPGAGENTEAFF.